This T cell receptor beta chain was sequenced in a study of T cell responses to AZD1222 COVID-19 vaccine. Method: immunoSEQ multiplex PCR; TCRdb's copy keeps in-frame clones and lacks some. This table has about 110,000 clones, around 87% appearing once. Details on this clone: Antigen unknown.

Findings and caveats of the study: In a largely white British group with more females than males, clonal diversity was possibly underestimated. Reportedly, nearly half the spike-specific TCRs target unmutated variant regions.

Second-dose schedules of about 4 or about 12 weeks were combined. CDR1 and CDR2 (germline): ENHRY, SYGVKD. V trimming: 6 bases; J trimming: 8 bases; junction bases outside the gene matches: 10. CDR3 length equals 15 residues. This chain uses TRBV10-3 with TRBJ2-1; TRBD1 matches at 10 bases. The starting material was peripheral blood, obtained 28 days after the second AZD1222 dose. This receptor was obtained from an adult who received the AZD1222 COVID-19 vaccine. CDR3 residues: CAISMGTGEFYEQFF. The CDR3 DNA follows: TGTGCCATCAGCATGGGGACAGGGGAATTTTATGAGCAGTTCTTC.